Following are 31 T cell receptor beta chains from one sample sequenced in a study of OX40 agonist ivuxolimab in advanced cancers. TCRdb keeps only in-frame clones here, not all; method: immunoSEQ multiplex PCR. The table has more than 45,000 clones, about 82% seen once. The source material was CD4+ or CD8+ T cells sorted from blood, sampled in a trial of the OX40 agonist ivuxolimab. All receptors derive from an adult with an advanced solid tumor such as melanoma, head and neck, liver or kidney cancer.

This clone was counted between two and nine times. The chain employs TRBV6-1 and TRBJ1-2; maybe TRBD1 (5 bases). Germline lookup yields CDR1 MNHNS and CDR2 SASEGT. Trimming took off 5 bases at V and 4 bases at J, with 17 bases between the two ends. The CDR3 totals 15 residues. This CDR3 reads CASSPRRDSGYGYTF. The CDR3, as DNA: TGTGCCAGCAGTCCTCGGCGGGACTCGGGCTATGGCTACACCTTC.

V usage is TRBV5-1 and J usage is TRBJ1-2; no clear D gene. Trimming stripped 2 bases from V and 6 bases from J, with 14 bases between. The CDR3 runs to 14 residues. Looked up from germline, CDR1 is SGHRS and CDR2 is YFSETQ. CDR3 residues: CASSFEGLGNGYTF. The CDR3, as DNA: TGCGCCAGCAGCTTCGAAGGATTGGGAAATGGCTACACCTTC.

CDR3 in amino acids: CASRTEQDPTDTQYF. The CDR3 DNA follows: TGTGCCAGTAGAACTGAACAGGACCCCACAGATACGCAGTATTTT. The chain has TRBV19 and TRBJ2-3; TRBD1 is a possible D gene (5 bases). Between the trimmed V and J ends, which lost 6 bases and 2 bases, there was a span of 15 bases. In germline, CDR1 is LNHDA, CDR2 SQIVND (reference sequence). The CDR3 runs to 15 residues. Supplemented by reference TRBV19 and TRBJ2-3, the full variable domain reads DGGITQSPKYLFRKEGQNVTLSCEQNLNHDAMYWYRQDPGQGLRLIYYSQIVNDFQKGDIAEGYSVSREKKESFPLTVTSAQKNPTAFYLCASRTEQDPTDTQYFGPGTRLTVL.

V usage is TRBV5-1 and J usage is TRBJ1-6, with 7 nucleotides matching TRBD1. V gave up 0 bases and J gave up 10 bases; unmatched junction bases: 7. CDR3 size: 15 residues. Germline V lookup: CDR1 SGHRS, CDR2 YFSETQ. CDR3 DNA sequence: TGCGCCAGCAGCTTGGGGGGGGACAGAAAATCACCCCTCCACTTT. Protein product: CASSLGGDRKSPLHF.

The chain recombines TRBV20-1 with TRBJ2-5; 7 bases are shared with TRBD2. This CDR3 comprises 11 residues. V dropped 3 bases and J dropped 5; count of bases not matched to a gene: 0. Germline V lookup: CDR1 DFQATT, CDR2 SNEGSKA (reference sequence). The CDR3 bases are TGCAGTGCTAGCGGGGGGGAGACCCAGTACTTC. It yields the protein CSASGGETQYF.

The chain employs TRBV30 and TRBJ1-5; the D is unclear. The CDR3 extends over 14 amino acids. In germline, CDR1 is GTSNPN, CDR2 SVGIG (reference sequence). V shed 1 base and J shed 4 bases, with 11 bases lying between them. CDR3 in amino acids: CAWSDPDENQPQHF. CDR3 nucleotides: TGTGCCTGGAGTGACCCCGACGAGAATCAGCCCCAGCATTTT.

This chain links TRBV5-4 with TRBJ1-2, with 8 positions matching TRBD1. Germline V gives CDR1 SGHNT, CDR2 YYREEE (reference sequence). The CDR3 is 16 residues long. Trimming at V came to 4 bases and at J to 7 bases, leaving 15 bases not matched to a gene. DNA of the CDR3: TGTGCCAGCAGCATGACAGGGGAAGGAGTTCTAGGTGGCTACACCTTC. It yields the protein CASSMTGEGVLGGYTF. The full variable domain, in which reference TRBV5-4 and TRBJ1-2 provide the parts outside the CDR3, is ETGVTQSPTHLIKTRGQQVTLRCSSQSGHNTVSWYQQALGQGPQFIFQYYREEENGRGNFPPRFSGLQFPNYSSELNVNALELDDSALYLCASSMTGEGVLGGYTFGSGTRLTVV.

This chain links TRBV30 with TRBJ2-3, with TRBD2 matching over 7 bases. Germline lookup yields CDR1 GTSNPN and CDR2 SVGIG (reference sequence). The CDR3 sequence is 13 residues long. J gave up 5 bases and V 3 bases, and 5 bases lay outside the gene matches. The CDR3 DNA reads as TGTGCCTGGAGCGTGGGCGGGGGAGATACGCAGTATTTT. This encodes CAWSVGGGDTQYF.

This clone was recorded once. The chain joins TRBV11-2 to TRBJ1-6; perhaps TRBD1 as D (6 bases). In germline, CDR1 is SGHAT, CDR2 FQNNGV. This CDR3 has 15 amino acids. V lost 5 bases, J lost 0 bases, and 8 bases lay in between. The CDR3, as DNA: TGTGCCAGCAGCCAGGGGAGCTCCTATAATTCACCCCTCCACTTT. Encoded protein: CASSQGSSYNSPLHF.

A single count supports this clone. The rearrangement joins TRBV5-1 to TRBJ1-6; 7 positions match TRBD1. From germline, CDR1 is SGHRS and CDR2 YFSETQ. J lost 11 bases, V lost 6 bases, and 11 bases had no gene match. This CDR3 contains 14 residues. The CDR3 bases are TGCGCCAGCACGTCAGGACAGGCAGAAACACCCCTCCACTTT. This encodes CASTSGQAETPLHF.

Remarks on this clone: Germline is not matched at one junction end, which may reflect a read error. This sequence joins TRBV7-7 and TRBJ2-7; 8 bases match TRBD1. The CDR3 length is 13 residues. Germline lookup yields CDR1 SSHAT and CDR2 FNYEAQ (reference sequence). This chain's CDR3 is CASSQTGVGEQYF. The CDR3 DNA sequence: TGTGCTAGCAGCCAGACAGGGGTTGGCGAGCAGTACTTC.

This sequence joins TRBV10-1 and TRBJ1-5, with D maybe TRBD1 (5 bases). Germline V gene lookup returns CDR1 WNHNN and CDR2 SYGVQD (reference sequence). This CDR3 comprises 15 residues. Trimming removed 0 bases from V and 6 bases from J, with 12 bases in between. The CDR3 bases are TGCGCCAGCAGTGAGTCCAGGGCAAGTTTTCAGCCCCAGCATTTT. As protein: CASSESRASFQPQHF.

Comments on this clone: One end of the junction varies from germline; a read error may be responsible. CDR3 loop: CASSLGGLAGKTQYF. Here the CDR3 DNA reads TGTGCTAGCAGCTTAGGGGGACTAGCGGGCAAGACCCAGTACTTC. V gene TRBV7-7 combines with J gene TRBJ2-5; 12 bases fit TRBD2. Germline V gives CDR1 SSHAT, CDR2 FNYEAQ (reference sequence). The CDR3 extends over 15 amino acids.

V and J are TRBV9 and TRBJ2-1, with D possibly matching TRBD1 (5 bases). V was pared by 4 bases and J by 12 bases, with 14 bases between. The CDR3 has 12 residues. CDR1 is SGDLS, CDR2 YYNGEE, per germline. The CDR3 DNA sequence: TGTGCCAGCAGCTCAGCCATGGGGCGGCAGTTCTTC. Residues: CASSSAMGRQFF.

The rearrangement links TRBV5-1 to TRBJ2-3; TRBD2 agrees at 8 bases. Unmatched junction bases numbered 0, after V lost 0 bases and J lost 0 bases. Germline V gene lookup returns CDR1 SGHRS and CDR2 YFSETQ. This CDR3 contains 15 residues. The DNA for the CDR3 is TGCGCCAGCAGCTTGGCGGGGGGGAGCACAGATACGCAGTATTTT. As protein: CASSLAGGSTDTQYF.

This sequence joins TRBV27 and TRBJ1-4; no clear D. The CDR3 is 15 amino acids. The germline V gene has CDR1 MNHEY and CDR2 SMNVEV (reference sequence). V shed 0 bases and J shed 4 bases, with 9 bases lying between them. CDR3 loop: CASSLSRGFNEKLFF. The CDR3 region has the DNA TGTGCCAGCAGTTTATCTCGGGGTTTTAATGAAAAACTGTTTTTT.

The V and J genes are TRBV28 and TRBJ1-3, with 11 bases aligning to TRBD1. J gave up 2 bases and V 5 bases, and 14 bases lay outside the gene matches. CDR1 and CDR2 (germline): MDHEN, SYDVKM. This CDR3 has 19 amino acids. CDR3 nucleotide sequence: TGTGCCAGCAGTAGGACAGGGGGCTATACCTACGTACCTGGAAACACCATATATTTT. This gives the protein CASSRTGGYTYVPGNTIYF.

The chain uses TRBV5-4 and TRBJ2-7, with D hard to call. V gave up 3 bases and J gave up 3 bases, with 7 bases separating them. There are 12 residues in the CDR3. Germline V gives CDR1 SGHNT, CDR2 YYREEE (reference sequence). The CDR3 DNA sequence: TGTGCCAGCAGCTCCGGAAGCTACGAGCAGTACTTC. It yields the protein CASSSGSYEQYF.

The V gene is TRBV5-1, the J gene TRBJ2-7; the D is unclear. From germline, CDR1 is SGHRS and CDR2 YFSETQ. CDR3 length: 14 amino acids. Deletions cut 0 bases from V and 0 bases from J, with 7 bases between. DNA for the CDR3: TGCGCCAGCAGCTTGGATCCCAGCTCCTACGAGCAGTACTTC. Its translation is CASSLDPSSYEQYF.

The chain carries TRBV4-2 and TRBJ1-1; D ambiguous. The CDR3 length is 16 residues. CDR1 LGHNA and CDR2 YNFKEQ come from the germline V gene. The ends were cut back, 0 bases at V and 1 base at J, with 12 bases in the middle. Here the CDR3 DNA reads TGTGCCAGCAGCCAAGATCTAGAGGGAACGAACACTGAAGCTTTCTTT. Its translation: CASSQDLEGTNTEAFF.

The count of this clone is one. This chain connects TRBV7-6 to TRBJ1-1; D is possibly TRBD1 (5 bases). Trimming took off 6 bases at V and 4 bases at J, with 21 bases between the two ends. CDR1 and CDR2 from the germline V gene are SGHVS and FNYEAQ. This CDR3 is 16 amino acids long. The CDR3 spells CASRLLGGLESTEAFF. The CDR3 coding sequence is TGTGCCAGCAGACTCCTCGGGGGGTTGGAATCCACTGAAGCTTTCTTT.

This clone has just a few counts. The genes are TRBV7-6 and TRBJ2-7, with D unclear. Germline V gene data show CDR1 as SGHVS and CDR2 as FNYEAQ. CDR3 length: 16 residues. Trimming took off 5 bases at V and 3 bases at J, with 20 bases between the two ends. The CDR3 sequence: CASSPFPRPRNYEQYF. The CDR3 region has the DNA TGTGCCAGCAGCCCTTTCCCCCGACCCCGAAACTACGAGCAGTACTTC.

This chain joins TRBV6-5 and TRBJ2-3, with 8 bases matching TRBD2. Trimming removed 5 bases from V and 1 base from J; junction bases left unmatched: 5. This CDR3 has 15 amino acids. Germline-derived CDR1 and CDR2 are MNHEY and SVGAGI. CDR3: CASSIRAGGTDTQYF. Here the CDR3 DNA reads TGTGCCAGCAGTATTCGAGCGGGGGGCACAGATACGCAGTATTTT.

This clone has only a few counts. This sequence joins TRBV11-2 and TRBJ1-3; 10 bases fit TRBD1. Germline CDR1 and CDR2: SGHAT and FQNNGV. With 5 bases clipped from V and 4 bases from J, the junction kept 5 bases outside the gene matches. This CDR3 has 15 amino acids. CDR3 residues: CASSKRQGAGNTIYF. For the CDR3, the DNA is TGTGCCAGCAGCAAGCGACAGGGGGCAGGAAACACCATATATTTT.

The chain uses TRBV19 and TRBJ2-4; tentatively, D is TRBD1 (6 bases). Trimming took off 3 bases at V and 10 bases at J, with 13 bases between the two ends. The CDR3 runs to 13 residues. Germline CDR1 LNHDA, CDR2 SQIVND (reference sequence). The CDR3 DNA follows: TGTGCCAGTAGTATTCTGGACAGACAAATTCAGTACTTC. It encodes CASSILDRQIQYF.

The rearrangement joins TRBV27 to TRBJ2-7; 7 nucleotides agree with TRBD2. The CDR3 is 13 amino acids. The V gene end was trimmed by 6 bases and the J gene end by 3 bases; junction bases not matched to a gene: 5. Germline lookup yields CDR1 MNHEY and CDR2 SMNVEV (reference sequence). The CDR3 reads CASSPRGGYEQYF. Written as DNA, the CDR3 is TGTGCCAGCAGCCCCCGCGGGGGCTACGAGCAGTACTTC.

V is TRBV28 and J is TRBJ2-5, with 7 nucleotides matching TRBD2. Trimming took 11 bases from V and 3 from J; bases not matched to a gene: 9. The CDR3 length is 13 residues. Germline CDR1 reads MDHEN; CDR2 reads SYDVKM. The DNA for the CDR3 is TGTGCCGGAAAAGCGGGGAGTGAAGAGACCCAGTACTTC. Translating gives CAGKAGSEETQYF.

V gene TRBV18 combines with J gene TRBJ1-1; TRBD1 might be the D (5 bases). The CDR3 has 12 amino acids. The germline V gene has CDR1 KGHSH and CDR2 LQKENI. Trimming removed 5 bases at V and 11 bases at J, with 15 bases between. As DNA, the CDR3 is TGTGCCAGCTCAAGGGACCTCGGGGGGGCTTTCTTT. This gives the protein CASSRDLGGAFF. The variable domain in full, completed from reference TRBV18 and TRBJ1-1, reads NAGVMQNPRHLVRRRGQEARLRCSPMKGHSHVYWYRQLPEEGLKFMVYLQKENIIDESGMPKERFSAEFPKEGPSILRIQQVVRGDSAAYFCASSRDLGGAFFGQGTRLTVV.

The chain joins TRBV7-2 to TRBJ1-5, with D unclear. Germline-derived CDR1 and CDR2 are SGHTA and FQGNSA. Trimming pared 5 bases from V and 3 bases from J, leaving 14 bases between. The CDR3 runs to 15 residues. In DNA form, the CDR3 reads TGTGCCAGCAGCCCAGCAGTTAACTACAATCAGCCCCAGCATTTT. It is translated as CASSPAVNYNQPQHF.

V is TRBV6-5 and J is TRBJ1-5; D is ambiguous. There are 12 residues in the CDR3. Germline CDR1 and CDR2: MNHEY and SVGAGI. The ends were cut back, 6 bases at V and 9 bases at J, with 12 bases in the middle. The CDR3 loop reads CASSFNVRPQHF. The CDR3 nucleotides are TGTGCCAGCAGCTTCAACGTGAGGCCCCAGCATTTT.

The chain couples TRBV7-8 to TRBJ2-2; D unresolved. The CDR3 has 16 amino acids. Germline lookup yields CDR1 SGHVS and CDR2 FQNEAQ. Trimming shortened V by 5 bases and J by 0 bases, and 13 bases separated the two germline ends. The CDR3 DNA sequence: TGTGCCAGCAGCGCCTATAGGGTCACGAACACCGGGGAGCTGTTTTTT. Its translation is CASSAYRVTNTGELFF.